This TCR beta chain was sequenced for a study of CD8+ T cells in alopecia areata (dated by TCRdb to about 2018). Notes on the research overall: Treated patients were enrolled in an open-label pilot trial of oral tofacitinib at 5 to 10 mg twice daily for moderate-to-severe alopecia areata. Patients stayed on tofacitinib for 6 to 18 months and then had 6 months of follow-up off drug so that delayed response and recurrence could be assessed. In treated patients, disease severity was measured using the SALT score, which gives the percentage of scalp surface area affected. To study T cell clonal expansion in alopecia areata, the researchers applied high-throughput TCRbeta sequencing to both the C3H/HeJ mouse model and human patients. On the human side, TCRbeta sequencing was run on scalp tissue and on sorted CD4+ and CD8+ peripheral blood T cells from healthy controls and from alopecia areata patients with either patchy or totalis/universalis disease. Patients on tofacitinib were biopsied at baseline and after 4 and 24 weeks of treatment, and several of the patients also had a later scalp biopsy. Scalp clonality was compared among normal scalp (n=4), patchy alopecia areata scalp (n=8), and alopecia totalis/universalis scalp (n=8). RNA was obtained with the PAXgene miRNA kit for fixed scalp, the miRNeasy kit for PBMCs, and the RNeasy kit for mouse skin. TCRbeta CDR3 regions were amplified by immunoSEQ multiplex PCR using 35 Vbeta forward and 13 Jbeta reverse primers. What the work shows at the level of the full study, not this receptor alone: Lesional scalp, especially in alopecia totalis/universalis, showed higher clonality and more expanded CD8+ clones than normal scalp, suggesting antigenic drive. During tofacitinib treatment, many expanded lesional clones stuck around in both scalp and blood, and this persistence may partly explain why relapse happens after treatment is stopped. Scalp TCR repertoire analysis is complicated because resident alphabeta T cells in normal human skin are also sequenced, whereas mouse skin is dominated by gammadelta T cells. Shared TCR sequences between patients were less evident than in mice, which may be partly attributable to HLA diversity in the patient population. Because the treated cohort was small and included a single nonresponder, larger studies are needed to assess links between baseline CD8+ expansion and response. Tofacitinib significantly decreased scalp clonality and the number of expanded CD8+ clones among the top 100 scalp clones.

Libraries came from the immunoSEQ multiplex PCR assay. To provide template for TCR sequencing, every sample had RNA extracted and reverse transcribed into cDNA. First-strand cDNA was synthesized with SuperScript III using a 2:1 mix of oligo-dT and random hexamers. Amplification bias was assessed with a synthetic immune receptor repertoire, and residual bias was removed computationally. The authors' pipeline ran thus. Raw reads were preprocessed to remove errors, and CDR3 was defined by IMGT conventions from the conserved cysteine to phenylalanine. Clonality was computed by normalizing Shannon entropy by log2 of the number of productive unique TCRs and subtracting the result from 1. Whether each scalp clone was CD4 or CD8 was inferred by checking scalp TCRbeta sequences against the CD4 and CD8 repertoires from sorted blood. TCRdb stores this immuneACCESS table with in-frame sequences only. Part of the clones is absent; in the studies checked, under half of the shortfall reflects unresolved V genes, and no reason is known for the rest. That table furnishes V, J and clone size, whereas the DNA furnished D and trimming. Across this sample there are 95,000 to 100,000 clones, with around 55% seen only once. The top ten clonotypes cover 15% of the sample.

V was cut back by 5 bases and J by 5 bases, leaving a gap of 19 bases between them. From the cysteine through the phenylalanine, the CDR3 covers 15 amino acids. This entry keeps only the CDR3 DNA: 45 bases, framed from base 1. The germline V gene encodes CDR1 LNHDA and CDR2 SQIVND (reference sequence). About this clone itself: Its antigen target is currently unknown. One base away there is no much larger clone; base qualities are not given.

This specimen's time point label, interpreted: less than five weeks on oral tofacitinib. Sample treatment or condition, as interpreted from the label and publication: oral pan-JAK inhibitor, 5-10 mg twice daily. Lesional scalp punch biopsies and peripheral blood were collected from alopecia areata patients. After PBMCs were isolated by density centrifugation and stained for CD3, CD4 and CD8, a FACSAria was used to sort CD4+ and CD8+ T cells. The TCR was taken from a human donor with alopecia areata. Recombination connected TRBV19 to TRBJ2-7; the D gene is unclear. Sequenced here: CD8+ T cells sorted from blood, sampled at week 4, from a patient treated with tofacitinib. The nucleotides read TGTGCCAGTAGTTTCAGACCCATGTCGGAGAACGAGCAGTACTTC. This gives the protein CASSFRPMSENEQYF.